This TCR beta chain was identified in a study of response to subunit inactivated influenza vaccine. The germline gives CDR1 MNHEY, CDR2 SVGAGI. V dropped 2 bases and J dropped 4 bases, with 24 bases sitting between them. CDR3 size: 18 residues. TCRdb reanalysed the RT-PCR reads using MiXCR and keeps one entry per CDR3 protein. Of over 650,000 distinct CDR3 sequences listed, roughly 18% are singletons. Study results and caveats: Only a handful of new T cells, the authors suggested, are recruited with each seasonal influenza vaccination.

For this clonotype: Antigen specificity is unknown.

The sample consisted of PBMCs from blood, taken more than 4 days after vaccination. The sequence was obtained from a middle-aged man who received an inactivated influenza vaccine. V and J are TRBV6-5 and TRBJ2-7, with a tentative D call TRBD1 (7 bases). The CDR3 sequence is CASSYPPPGQPGGYEQYF. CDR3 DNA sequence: TGTGCCAGCAGTTACCCTCCACCGGGACAGCCTGGGGGGTACGAGCAGTACTTC.